This T cell receptor (beta chain) was recorded in a study of ipilimumab plus nivolumab after autologous stem cell transplantation. Points on this clone: A read error may produce the germline difference seen at one junction end.

Germline-derived CDR1 and CDR2 are MNHNS and SASEGT. The CDR3 sequence is 11 residues long. The table came from immunoSEQ multiplex PCR; TCRdb's copy has only in-frame clones and leaves some out. The sample contains more than 15,000 clones, more than 65% of which appear only once. The origin of this receptor is a male donor with diffuse large B-cell lymphoma. The sequencing used PBMCs, collected in a trial of ipilimumab plus nivolumab as post-transplant consolidation. This rearrangement joins TRBV6-1 to TRBJ1-1; D is unclear. CDR3 protein: CASSESGRDQF. The DNA of the CDR3 is TGTGCCAGCAGTGAAAGTGGACGTGATCAATTT.